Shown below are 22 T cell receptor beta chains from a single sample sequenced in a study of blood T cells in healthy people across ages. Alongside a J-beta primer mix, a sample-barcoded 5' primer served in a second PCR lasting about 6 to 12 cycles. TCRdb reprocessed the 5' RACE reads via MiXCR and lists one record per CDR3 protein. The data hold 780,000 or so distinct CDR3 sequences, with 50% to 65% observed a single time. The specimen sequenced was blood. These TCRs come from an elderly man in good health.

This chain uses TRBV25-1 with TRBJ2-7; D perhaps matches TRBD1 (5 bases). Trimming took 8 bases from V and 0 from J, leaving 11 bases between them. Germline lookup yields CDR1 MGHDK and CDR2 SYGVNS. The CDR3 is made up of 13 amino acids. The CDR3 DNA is TGTGCCAGCGTCAGGGCAGCCTCCTACGAGCAGTACTTC. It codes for CASVRAASYEQYF.

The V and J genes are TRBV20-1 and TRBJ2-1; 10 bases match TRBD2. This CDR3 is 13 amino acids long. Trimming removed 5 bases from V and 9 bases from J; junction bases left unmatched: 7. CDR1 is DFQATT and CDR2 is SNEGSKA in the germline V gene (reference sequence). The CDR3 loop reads CSALPLAGREQFF. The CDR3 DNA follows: TGCAGTGCTCTCCCACTAGCGGGACGTGAGCAGTTCTTC.

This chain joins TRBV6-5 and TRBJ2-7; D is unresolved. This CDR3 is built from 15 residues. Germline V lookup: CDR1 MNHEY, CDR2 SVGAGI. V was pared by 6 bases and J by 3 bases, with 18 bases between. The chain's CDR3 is CASSMTLGSGYEQYF. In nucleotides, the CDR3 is TGTGCCAGCAGCATGACCTTAGGCAGTGGCTACGAGCAGTACTTC.

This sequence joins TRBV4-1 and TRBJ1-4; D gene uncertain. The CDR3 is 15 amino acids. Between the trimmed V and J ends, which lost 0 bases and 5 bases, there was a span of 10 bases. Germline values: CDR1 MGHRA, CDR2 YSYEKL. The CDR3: CASSQEGTGNEKLFF. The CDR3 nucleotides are TGCGCCAGCAGCCAAGAAGGTACTGGGAATGAAAAACTGTTTTTT.

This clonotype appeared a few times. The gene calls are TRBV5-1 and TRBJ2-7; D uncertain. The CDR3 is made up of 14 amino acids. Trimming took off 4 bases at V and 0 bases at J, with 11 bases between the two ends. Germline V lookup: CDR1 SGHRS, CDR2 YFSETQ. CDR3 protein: CASSLDGPSYEQYF. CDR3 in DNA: TGCGCCAGCAGCCTGGACGGCCCCTCCTACGAGCAGTACTTC.

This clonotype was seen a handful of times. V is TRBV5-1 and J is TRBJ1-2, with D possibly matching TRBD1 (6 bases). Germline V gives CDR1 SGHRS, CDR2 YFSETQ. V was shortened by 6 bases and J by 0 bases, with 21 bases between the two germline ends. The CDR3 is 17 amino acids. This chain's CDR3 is CASKNPAGEIANYGYTF. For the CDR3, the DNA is TGCGCCAGCAAAAACCCGGCAGGGGAGATAGCTAACTATGGCTACACCTTC.

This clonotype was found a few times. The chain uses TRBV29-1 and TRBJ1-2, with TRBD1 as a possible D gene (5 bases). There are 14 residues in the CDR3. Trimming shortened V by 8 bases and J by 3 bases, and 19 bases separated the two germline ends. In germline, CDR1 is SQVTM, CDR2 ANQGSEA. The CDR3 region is CSIQVRDVDYGYTF. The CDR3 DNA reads TGCAGCATACAGGTCCGAGACGTGGACTATGGCTACACCTTC.

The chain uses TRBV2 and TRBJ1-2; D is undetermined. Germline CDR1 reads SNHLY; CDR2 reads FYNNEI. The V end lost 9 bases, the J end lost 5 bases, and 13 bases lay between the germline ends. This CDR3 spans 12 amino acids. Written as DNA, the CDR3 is TGTGCCAGTGAGGAAAGGCTATATGGCTACACCTTC. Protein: CASEERLYGYTF.

The CDR3 sequence: CASTYSGLSYNEQFF. The CDR3 DNA sequence: TGTGCCAGCACCTACTCGGGCCTCTCCTACAATGAGCAGTTCTTC. This chain joins TRBV3-1 and TRBJ2-1; D gene ambiguous. Germline V lookup: CDR1 LGHDT, CDR2 YNNKEL (reference sequence). The CDR3 runs to 15 residues. V was clipped by 7 bases and J by 0 bases, with 13 bases between them.

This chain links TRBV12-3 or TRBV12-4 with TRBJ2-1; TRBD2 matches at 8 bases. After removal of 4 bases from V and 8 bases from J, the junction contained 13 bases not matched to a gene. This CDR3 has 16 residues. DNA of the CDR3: TGTGCCAGCAGTTCCGGGGGGGGGACAAACGGCGATGAGCAGTTCTTC. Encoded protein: CASSSGGGTNGDEQFF.

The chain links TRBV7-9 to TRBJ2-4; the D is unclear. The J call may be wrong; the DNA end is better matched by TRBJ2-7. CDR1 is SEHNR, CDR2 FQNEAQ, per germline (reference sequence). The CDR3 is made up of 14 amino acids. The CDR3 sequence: CASSLTLNYYEQYF. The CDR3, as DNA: TGTGCCAGCAGCTTAACCCTTAATTACTACGAGCAGTACTTC.

The CDR3 region has the DNA TGCAGCGTGGGCCCCCGAGGGGGTTCTGGGGCCAACGTCCTGACTTTC. This encodes CSVGPRGGSGANVLTF. The chain has TRBV29-1 and TRBJ2-6; the D gene is possibly TRBD1 (6 bases). The V and J ends lost 6 bases and 1 base respectively, with 16 bases between them. From germline, CDR1 is SQVTM and CDR2 ANQGSEA. This CDR3 spans 16 amino acids.

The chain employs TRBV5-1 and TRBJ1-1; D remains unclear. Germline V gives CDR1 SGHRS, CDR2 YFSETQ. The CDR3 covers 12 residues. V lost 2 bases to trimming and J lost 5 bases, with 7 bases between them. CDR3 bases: TGCGCCAGCAGCTTTATGGGGACTGAAGCTTTCTTT. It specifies CASSFMGTEAFF.

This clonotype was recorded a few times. The CDR3 sequence is CSASEGRTYEQYF. The DNA for the CDR3 is TGCAGTGCCAGTGAGGGGCGAACCTACGAGCAGTACTTC. The chain combines TRBV20-1 with TRBJ2-7; the D gene could be TRBD1 or TRBD2 (5 bases each). In germline, CDR1 is DFQATT, CDR2 SNEGSKA (reference sequence). V was shortened by 6 bases and J by 2 bases, with 14 bases between the two germline ends. This CDR3 has 13 amino acids.

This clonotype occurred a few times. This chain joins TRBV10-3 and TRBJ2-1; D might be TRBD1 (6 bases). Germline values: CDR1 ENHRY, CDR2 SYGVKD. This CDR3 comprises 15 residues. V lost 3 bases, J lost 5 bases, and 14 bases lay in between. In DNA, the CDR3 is TGTGCCATCAGTGAACAGGGTAAAAATCACAATGAGCAGTTCTTC. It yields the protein CAISEQGKNHNEQFF.

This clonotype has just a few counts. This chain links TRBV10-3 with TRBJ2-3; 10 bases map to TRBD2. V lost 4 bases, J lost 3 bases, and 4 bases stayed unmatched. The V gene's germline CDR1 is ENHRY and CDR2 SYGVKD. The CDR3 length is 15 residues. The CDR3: CAISGGLALTDTQYF. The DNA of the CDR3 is TGTGCCATCAGTGGGGGACTAGCGCTGACAGATACGCAGTATTTT.

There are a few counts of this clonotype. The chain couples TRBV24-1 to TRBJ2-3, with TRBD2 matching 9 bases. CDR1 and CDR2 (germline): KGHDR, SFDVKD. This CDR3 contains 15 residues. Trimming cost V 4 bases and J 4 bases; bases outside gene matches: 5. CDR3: CATSEGGRAADTQYF. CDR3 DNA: TGTGCCACCAGTGAGGGCGGGAGGGCCGCAGATACGCAGTATTTT.

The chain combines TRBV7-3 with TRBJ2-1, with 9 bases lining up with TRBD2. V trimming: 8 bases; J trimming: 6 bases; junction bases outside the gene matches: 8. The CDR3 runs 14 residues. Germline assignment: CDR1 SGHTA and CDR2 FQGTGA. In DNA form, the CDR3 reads TGTGCCAGCTCCGTTAGCGGGAGAGGCAATGAGCAGTTCTTC. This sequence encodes CASSVSGRGNEQFF.

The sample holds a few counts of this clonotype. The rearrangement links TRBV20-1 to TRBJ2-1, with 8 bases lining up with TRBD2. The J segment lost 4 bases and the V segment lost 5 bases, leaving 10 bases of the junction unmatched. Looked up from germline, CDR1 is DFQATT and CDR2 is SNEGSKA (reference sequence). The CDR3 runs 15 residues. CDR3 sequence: CSAPRPASGYNEQFF. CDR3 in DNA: TGCAGTGCTCCCCGCCCGGCTAGCGGGTACAATGAGCAGTTCTTC.

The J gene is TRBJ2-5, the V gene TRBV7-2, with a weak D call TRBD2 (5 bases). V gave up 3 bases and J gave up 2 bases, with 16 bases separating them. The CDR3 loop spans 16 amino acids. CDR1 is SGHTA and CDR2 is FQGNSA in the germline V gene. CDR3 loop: CASSFRGPPTQETQYF. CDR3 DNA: TGTGCCAGCAGCTTCCGGGGTCCTCCAACACAAGAGACCCAGTACTTC. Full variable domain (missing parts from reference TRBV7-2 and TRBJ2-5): GAGVSQSPSNKVTEKGKDVELRCDPISGHTALYWYRQSLGQGLEFLIYFQGNSAPDKSGLPSDRFSAERTGGSVSTLTIQRTQQEDSAVYLCASSFRGPPTQETQYFGPGTRLLVL.

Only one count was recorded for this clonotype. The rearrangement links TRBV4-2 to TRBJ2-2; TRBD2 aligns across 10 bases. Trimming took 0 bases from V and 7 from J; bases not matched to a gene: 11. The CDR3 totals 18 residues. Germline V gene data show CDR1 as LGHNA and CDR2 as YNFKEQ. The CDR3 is CASSQDPVASGRGGELFF. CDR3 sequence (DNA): TGTGCCAGCAGCCAAGATCCGGTGGCTAGCGGGAGAGGCGGGGAGCTGTTTTTT.

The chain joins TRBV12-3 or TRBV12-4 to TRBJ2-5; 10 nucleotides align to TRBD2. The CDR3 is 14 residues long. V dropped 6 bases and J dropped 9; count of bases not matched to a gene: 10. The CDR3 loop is CASRTTSGFSAQYF. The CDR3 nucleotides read TGTGCCAGCAGGACGACTAGCGGGTTTTCGGCCCAGTACTTC.